A single T cell receptor (beta chain) is shown here with its context. This sample is drawn from a study of OX40 agonist ivuxolimab in advanced cancers. The V end lost 2 bases, the J end lost 3 bases, and 5 bases lay between the germline ends. The germline gives CDR1 PRHDT, CDR2 FYEKMQ (reference sequence). This CDR3 contains 12 residues. Sequenced by immunoSEQ multiplex PCR; TCRdb stores in-frame clones only, minus some. The sample shows 45,000 to 70,000 clones, 70% to 90% of them seen only once. Here the sequenced sample was CD4+ or CD8+ T cells sorted from blood, taken in a trial of the OX40 agonist ivuxolimab. The TCR comes from an adult with an advanced solid tumor such as melanoma, head and neck, liver or kidney cancer. The chain links TRBV13 to TRBJ2-7; no clear D gene. The CDR3 region is CASSLSGYEQYF. The CDR3 DNA follows: TGTGCCAGCAGCTTAAGTGGCTACGAGCAGTACTTC.